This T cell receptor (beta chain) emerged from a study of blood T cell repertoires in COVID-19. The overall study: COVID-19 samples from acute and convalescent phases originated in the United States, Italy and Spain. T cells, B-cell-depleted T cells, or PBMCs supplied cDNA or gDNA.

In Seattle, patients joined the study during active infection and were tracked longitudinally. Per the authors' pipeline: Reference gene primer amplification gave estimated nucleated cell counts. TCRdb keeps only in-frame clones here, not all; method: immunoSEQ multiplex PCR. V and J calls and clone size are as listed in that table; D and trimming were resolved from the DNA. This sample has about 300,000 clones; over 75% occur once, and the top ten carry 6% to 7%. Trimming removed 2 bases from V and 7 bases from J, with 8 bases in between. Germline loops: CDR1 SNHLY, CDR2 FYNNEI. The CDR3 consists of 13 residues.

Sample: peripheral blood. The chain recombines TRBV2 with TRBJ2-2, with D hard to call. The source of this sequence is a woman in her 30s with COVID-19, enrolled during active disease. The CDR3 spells CASSESPNGELFF. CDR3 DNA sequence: TGTGCCAGCAGTGAATCCCCCAACGGGGAGCTGTTTTTT.